The 20 T cell receptor beta chains below were found in one sample sequenced in a study of blood T cell repertoires in COVID-19. Here immunoSEQ multiplex PCR was the method, and the copy in TCRdb shows in-frame clones only, minus some. The sample has around 50,000 clones, about 79% seen once. The sequenced material came from peripheral blood. The source of these receptors is a human donor in a cohort sampled during active COVID-19.

The V and J genes are TRBV6-2 or TRBV6-3 and TRBJ1-2, with unresolved D. Per germline, CDR1 MNHEY and CDR2 SVGEGT. The CDR3 has 13 amino acids. Trimming removed 5 bases at V and 0 bases at J, with 7 bases between. DNA of the CDR3: TGTGCCAGCAGTCACCAGGCTAACTATGGCTACACCTTC. It translates to CASSHQANYGYTF.

The V call is TRBV27, the J call TRBJ1-2; 11 bases are a match to TRBD1. V lost 4 bases, J lost 6 bases, and 13 bases stayed unmatched. Germline values: CDR1 MNHEY, CDR2 SMNVEV (reference sequence). This CDR3 is built from 17 residues. The CDR3 DNA sequence: TGTGCCAGCAGTTCCCTCCGGACAGGGGGCGGATTACATGGCTACACCTTC. This translates into CASSSLRTGGGLHGYTF.

V gene TRBV10-3 combines with J gene TRBJ2-1; 10 bases map to TRBD2. The germline CDR1 and CDR2 sequences are ENHRY and SYGVKD. V was pared by 5 bases and J by 3 bases, with 4 bases of the junction left unmatched. CDR3 length: 15 amino acids. CDR3 sequence (DNA): TGTGCCATCAGTCTAGCGGGAGTTCACTACAATGAGCAGTTCTTC. This encodes CAISLAGVHYNEQFF.

The rearrangement joins TRBV5-5 to TRBJ1-2; D may be TRBD1 (6 bases). The germline V gene encodes CDR1 SGHKS and CDR2 YYEKEE (reference sequence). Trimming stripped 2 bases from V and 8 bases from J, with 16 bases between. This CDR3 is built from 14 residues. CDR3 sequence reads: CASSLSGRGGGYTF. In DNA form, the CDR3 reads TGTGCCAGCAGCTTAAGCGGCAGGGGCGGCGGCTACACCTTC.

This chain connects TRBV19 to TRBJ1-2; no clear D. Germline V CDR1 and CDR2: LNHDA, SQIVND (reference sequence). This CDR3 is 13 amino acids long. Trimming left V 3 bases short and J 6 bases short, with 11 bases between. This CDR3 is CASSMRGMNGYTF. The CDR3 bases are TGTGCCAGTAGTATGCGAGGAATGAATGGCTACACCTTC.

This clone was observed a single time. CDR3 DNA: TGCGCCAGCAGCTCTGGCCCCCAGGGGGCGGTGAACACTGAAGCTTTCTTT. Translated, it gives CASSSGPQGAVNTEAFF. The chain has TRBV4-1 and TRBJ1-1; 8 bases line up with TRBD1. The CDR3 is made up of 17 amino acids. CDR1 and CDR2 (germline): MGHRA, YSYEKL. J lost 0 bases, V lost 5 bases, and 11 bases had no gene match.

The chain is built from TRBV18 and TRBJ1-2; 7 positions match TRBD1. Germline V lookup: CDR1 KGHSH, CDR2 LQKENI. The CDR3 length is 14 residues. J was trimmed by 6 bases and V by 4 bases; bases with no gene match: 8. The CDR3 coding sequence is TGTGCCAGCTCACTGTACCAGGGGGTAGATGGCTACACCTTC. Protein sequence: CASSLYQGVDGYTF.

The CDR3 is CASSLGPTKETQYF. The CDR3 DNA reads TGCGCCAGCAGCCTGGGCCCAACCAAAGAGACCCAGTACTTC. V usage is TRBV4-1 and J usage is TRBJ2-5; D ambiguous. The V end was cut by 4 bases, the J end by 3 bases, with 12 bases between. This CDR3 spans 14 amino acids. Germline V gene sequence: CDR1 MGHRA, CDR2 YSYEKL.

The genes are TRBV28 and TRBJ1-4; D unresolved. V lost 0 bases, J lost 7 bases, and 6 bases lay in between. CDR1 and CDR2 from the germline V gene are MDHEN and SYDVKM. CDR3 length: 13 residues. The CDR3 here is CASSLWGSEKLFF. CDR3 nucleotide sequence: TGTGCCAGCAGTTTATGGGGGAGTGAAAAACTGTTTTTT.

This clone was picked up one time. J is TRBJ1-1 and V is TRBV18; 7 nucleotides line up with TRBD1. Unmatched junction bases numbered 12, after V lost 3 bases and J lost 5 bases. The CDR3 is 16 residues long. The germline V gene has CDR1 KGHSH and CDR2 LQKENI. The CDR3 sequence: CASSPSGRGLWTEAFF. As DNA, the CDR3 is TGTGCCAGCTCACCTTCCGGGAGGGGGCTGTGGACTGAAGCTTTCTTT.

The chain recombines TRBV10-1 with TRBJ1-2; the D gene is possibly TRBD1 (5 bases). Germline V gene data show CDR1 as WNHNN and CDR2 as SYGVQD (reference sequence). The CDR3 totals 13 residues. The V end lost 10 bases, the J end lost 0 bases, and 12 bases lay between the germline ends. The DNA for the CDR3 is TGCGCCACTCCGGGGGGGGCTAACTATGGCTACACCTTC. This sequence encodes CATPGGANYGYTF.

V gene TRBV27 combines with J gene TRBJ2-1, with 9 bases lining up with TRBD2. J lost 3 bases, V lost 5 bases, and 5 bases had no gene match. CDR1 MNHEY and CDR2 SMNVEV come from the germline V gene (reference sequence). The CDR3 is 15 residues long. The CDR3: CASSPRLAVYNEQFF. As DNA, the CDR3 is TGTGCCAGCAGTCCTCGACTAGCGGTCTACAATGAGCAGTTCTTC.

The rearrangement joins TRBV5-4 to TRBJ2-1, with a weak D call TRBD2 (5 bases). The CDR3 totals 15 residues. Trimming took off 4 bases at V and 9 bases at J, with 20 bases between the two ends. The V gene's germline CDR1 is SGHNT and CDR2 YYREEE (reference sequence). The CDR3 DNA reads TGTGCCAGCAGCCCCCGGGGTGGGGAAATTGGTGAGCAGTTCTTC. It is translated as CASSPRGGEIGEQFF.

The V gene is TRBV19, the J gene TRBJ2-2, with D possibly TRBD1 on 5 matching bases. The CDR3 is 15 amino acids. Germline CDR1 LNHDA, CDR2 SQIVND (reference sequence). With 3 bases removed from V and 0 bases from J, the gap between germline ends came to 8 bases. The CDR3, as DNA: TGTGCCAGTAGTATTGGGGCAGCGAACACCGGGGAGCTGTTTTTT. Protein product: CASSIGAANTGELFF.

The J gene is TRBJ2-5, the V gene TRBV28, with 8 bases identical to TRBD1. CDR1 and CDR2 (germline): MDHEN, SYDVKM. J was trimmed by 5 bases and V by 4 bases; bases with no gene match: 9. The CDR3 length is 15 residues. The CDR3 DNA reads TGTGCCAGCAGTTGGAGCCGACAGGGGCGGGAGACCCAGTACTTC. Residues: CASSWSRQGRETQYF.

This clone is classed as medium-sized (0.01 to 0.1%). V is TRBV30 and J is TRBJ1-1; D remains ambiguous. The CDR3 is 15 amino acids. The germline gives CDR1 GTSNPN, CDR2 SVGIG (reference sequence). Deletions cut 0 bases from V and 4 bases from J, with 15 bases between. CDR3 DNA sequence: TGTGCCTGGAGTGTCCTAGCGGGAAGGGCCACTGAAGCTTTCTTT. Amino acid sequence: CAWSVLAGRATEAFF.

The V gene is TRBV7-8, the J gene TRBJ1-5; D might be TRBD1 (5 bases). The length of the CDR3 is 16 residues. V lost 9 bases, J lost 2 bases, and 20 bases lay in between. The V gene's germline CDR1 is SGHVS and CDR2 FQNEAQ. CDR3 in amino acids: CASNQGLLAGNQPQHF. The CDR3 DNA follows: TGTGCCAGTAATCAGGGCCTCTTGGCCGGCAATCAGCCCCAGCATTTT.

This sequence joins TRBV25-1 and TRBJ2-6, with 7 bases fitting TRBD1. This CDR3 is 15 amino acids long. CDR1 and CDR2 (germline): MGHDK, SYGVNS. The V gene end was trimmed by 4 bases and the J gene end by 0 bases; junction bases not matched to a gene: 0. The CDR3 here is CASSGQGSGANVLTF. CDR3 nucleotides: TGTGCCAGCAGTGGACAGGGCTCTGGGGCCAACGTCCTGACTTTC. Full variable domain (remainder filled in from reference TRBV25-1 and TRBJ2-6): EADIYQTPRYLVIGTGKKITLECSQTMGHDKMYWYQQDPGMELHLIHYSYGVNSTEKGDLSSESTVSRIRTEHFPLTLESARPSHTSQYLCASSGQGSGANVLTFGAGSRLTVL.

The rearrangement joins TRBV5-1 to TRBJ2-2; 7 nucleotides line up with TRBD2. V trimming: 4 bases; J trimming: 3 bases; junction bases outside the gene matches: 6. Germline-derived CDR1 and CDR2 are SGHRS and YFSETQ. The CDR3 contains 15 residues. This chain's CDR3 is CASSVGTTHTGELFF. CDR3 in DNA: TGCGCCAGCAGCGTCGGGACTACCCACACCGGGGAGCTGTTTTTT. Complete variable domain (other parts from reference TRBV5-1 and TRBJ2-2): KAGVTQTPRYLIKTRGQQVTLSCSPISGHRSVSWYQQTPGQGLQFLFEYFSETQRNKGNFPGRFSGRQFSNSRSEMNVSTLELGDSALYLCASSVGTTHTGELFFGEGSRLTVL.

This chain connects TRBV19 to TRBJ2-5, with a weak D call TRBD2 (5 bases). This CDR3 has 14 residues. With 5 bases removed from V and 7 bases from J, the gap between germline ends came to 17 bases. Germline CDR1 LNHDA, CDR2 SQIVND (reference sequence). As DNA, the CDR3 is TGTGCCAGTAGTTCCAGGACCGAGGGTTGGACCCAGTACTTC. Translated, it gives CASSSRTEGWTQYF.